This entry concerns a single T cell receptor (beta chain). Its binding antigen is unknown. The record has no base qualities; no much larger clone is one base away. TCRbeta CDR3 regions were profiled by bias-controlled multiplex PCR amplification of genomic DNA with the immunoSEQ Assay. The authors' analysis ran thus. To quantify the absolute abundance of each unique TCRbeta CDR3 region, the sequences were collapsed and filtered. Differential abundance was tested with two models: a binomial (Fisher-equivalent) model and a beta-binomial model that adds time-dependent variance fitted from healthy donors. Clones with fewer than 5 combined templates were removed, and differential abundance was called for clones with a Benjamini-Hochberg FDR below 0.01. Using the form v = (b*log(k)+a)^2, the beta-binomial variance was modeled as a function of the total template count across the two samples. TCRdb re-hosts the immuneACCESS table, in-frame sequences only. Its copies lack some clones; in the studies checked, an unresolved V gene accounts for under half of them, and the cause for the rest is not known. V, J and clone size derive from that table, while D and trimming were established from the DNA sequence. This sample gives roughly 56,000 clones in total; about 80% of them show up just once. 17% of the sample is held by the ten biggest clonotypes.

The data derive from a study of identifying expanded T cells in peripheral blood (dated by TCRdb to the late 2010s). Regarding the complete study: Separate aliquots of the same genomic DNA pool were sequenced to produce technical replicates, and four replicates were compared in pairs. What the study reported, not specific to this receptor: Across all healthy-donor time intervals, the beta-binomial model significantly lowered both the number of clones called differentially abundant and the false-positive rate. The authors expected that over much longer intervals, such as months to years, biological variance in healthy repertoires might increase even further. For all healthy donors, the variance in clone template counts between roughly 2-week samples rose significantly as total template count increased. Between technical replicates the binomial model flagged approximately 1.2 differentially abundant clones, whereas over around two weeks the binomial model flagged about 15 and over roughly four weeks 19 to 20.

Trimming at the junction amounts to 7 bases on V and 4 bases on J, and the germline ends lie 14 bases apart. CDR1 and CDR2, looked up from the germline V gene (reference sequence), are LNHNV and YYDKDF. The CDR3 runs 14 amino acids, cysteine and phenylalanine included. This entry keeps only the CDR3 DNA: 42 bases, framed from base 1. During the collection period, no immune events, such as infections, were documented for the healthy donors. Time-dependent variance in a beta-binomial model of T-cell clone differential abundance was calibrated using healthy-donor blood repertoires as a training cohort. The training cohort comprised roughly ten healthy donors, 3 female and 7 male. On average the donors were around 45 years old, and their ages spanned about 25 to 64 years. Whole blood was collected from each healthy donor at three time points spaced about two weeks apart and obtained from a commercial supplier. For immunosequencing, genomic DNA was extracted from unsorted whole blood.

The clonotype was recovered from a person aged 18 to 75 in good health. Recombination linked TRBV15 to TRBJ2-1; the D gene is perhaps TRBD2, on 6 matching bases. Material: blood. Read as DNA, the sequence is TGTGCCACCAAGGAACAGCGGGCGTACAATGAGCAGTTCTTC. Protein translation: CATKEQRAYNEQFF.